A single sample gave rise to the 29 T cell receptor beta chains below, sequenced in a study of radiotherapy plus CTLA-4 blockade in lung cancer. Produced via immunoSEQ multiplex PCR; TCRdb's table is partial and in-frame only. Of under 110,000 clones listed, over 75% were seen once; the top ten hold roughly 2.3%. This specimen was peripheral blood, taken from a patient treated with radiotherapy plus ipilimumab. The receptors come from a human donor with non-small cell lung cancer that progressed on radiotherapy plus ipilimumab. Some clones in this sample may be carry-over from other donors' samples.

The chain has TRBV5-1 and TRBJ1-2, with D maybe TRBD1 (6 bases). Per germline, CDR1 SGHRS and CDR2 YFSETQ. The V and J ends lost 4 bases and 4 bases respectively, with 11 bases between them. The CDR3 contains 13 residues. For the CDR3, the DNA is TGCGCCAGCAGCACAGGGACGGCCTATGGCTACACCTTC. Protein: CASSTGTAYGYTF.

The rearrangement links TRBV2 to TRBJ2-7; 7 positions agree with TRBD2. Per the germline V gene, CDR1 is SNHLY and CDR2 is FYNNEI. CDR3 length: 13 amino acids. The V gene end was trimmed by 9 bases and the J gene end by 7 bases; junction bases not matched to a gene: 12. The chain's CDR3 is CARALLTGGEQYF. DNA of the CDR3: TGTGCCAGGGCGCTCCTGACCGGGGGGGAGCAGTACTTC.

This clone has just one count. The rearrangement links TRBV4-3 to TRBJ2-4; tentatively, D is TRBD1 or TRBD2 (5 bases each). This CDR3 region has 17 residues. V dropped 0 bases and J dropped 8 bases, with 20 bases sitting between them. The germline V gene encodes CDR1 LGHNA and CDR2 YSLEER. The CDR3 DNA is TGCGCCAGCAGCCAAGAATTATTCCCGGGACGACGGGACATTCAGTACTTC. Translating gives CASSQELFPGRRDIQYF.

Turning to this clone: The same CDR3 is also encoded by other DNA sequences in this sample. The CDR3 nucleotides read TGTGCCACCAGCAGAGAGGGACTAGCCTTTTTCGAGCCCTACGAGCAGTACTTC. Translating it yields CATSREGLAFFEPYEQYF. This chain links TRBV15 with TRBJ2-7; 9 bases agree with TRBD2. Germline loops: CDR1 LNHNV, CDR2 YYDKDF (reference sequence). Germline trimming cut 0 bases from V and 2 bases from J; bases unmatched to any gene: 11. The CDR3 is 18 amino acids. The full variable domain, with the rest looked up from reference TRBV15 and TRBJ2-7, is DAMVIQNPRYQVTQFGKPVTLSCSQTLNHNVMYWYQQKSSQAPKLLFHYYDKDFNNEADTPDNFQSRRPNTSFCFLDIRSPGLGDTAMYLCATSREGLAFFEPYEQYFGPGTRLTVT.

The CDR3 bases are TGCGCCAGCAGCCAAGATATCCGGGGCTCCTATAATTCACCCCTCCACTTT. Translating gives CASSQDIRGSYNSPLHF. This rearrangement joins TRBV4-3 to TRBJ1-6; D is undetermined. This CDR3 has 17 residues. In germline, CDR1 is LGHNA, CDR2 YSLEER. Trimming stripped 0 bases from V and 0 bases from J, with 9 bases between.

A note on this clone: At the DNA level, this CDR3 is encoded by other sequences in the same sample as well. The V gene is TRBV6-5, the J gene TRBJ2-7; D unclear. CDR1 MNHEY and CDR2 SVGAGI come from the germline V gene. Trimming pared 0 bases from V and 0 bases from J, leaving 6 bases between. There are 14 residues in the CDR3. CDR3 sequence: CASSYSASSYEQYF. The CDR3 nucleotides read TGTGCCAGCAGTTACTCAGCATCCTCCTACGAGCAGTACTTC.

This clone was seen once. This chain uses TRBV7-2 with TRBJ2-7; 9 bases fit TRBD2. V lost 5 bases, J lost 3 bases, and 5 bases stayed unmatched. Germline V gives CDR1 SGHTA, CDR2 FQGNSA. This CDR3 is 14 amino acids long. The CDR3 region is CASSPSGGYYEQYF. DNA for the CDR3: TGTGCCAGCAGCCCAAGCGGGGGGTACTACGAGCAGTACTTC. Variable domain in full (rest from reference TRBV7-2 and TRBJ2-7): GAGVSQSPSNKVTEKGKDVELRCDPISGHTALYWYRQSLGQGLEFLIYFQGNSAPDKSGLPSDRFSAERTGGSVSTLTIQRTQQEDSAVYLCASSPSGGYYEQYFGPGTRLTVT.

The V gene is TRBV7-3, the J gene TRBJ2-3; 10 bases are a match to TRBD2. Germline loops: CDR1 SGHTA, CDR2 FQGTGA. V trimming: 1 base; J trimming: 2 bases; junction bases outside the gene matches: 3. This CDR3 is built from 16 residues. The CDR3 reads CASSLKRGGSTDTQYF. The CDR3 region has the DNA TGTGCCAGCAGCTTAAAGCGGGGGGGCTCCACAGATACGCAGTATTTT.

This chain joins TRBV9 and TRBJ2-7, with 8 bases fitting TRBD1. The CDR3 length is 16 residues. Germline V lookup: CDR1 SGDLS, CDR2 YYNGEE. The trim removed 3 bases at V and 0 bases at J, leaving 8 bases unmatched. CDR3 nucleotides: TGTGCCAGCAGCGCCGATTCCGGGACAGGCTCCTACGAGCAGTACTTC. Protein sequence: CASSADSGTGSYEQYF.

V gene TRBV4-1 combines with J gene TRBJ1-2, with D hard to call. Deletions cut 0 bases from V and 6 bases from J, with 14 bases between. CDR3 length: 15 amino acids. Germline CDR1 MGHRA, CDR2 YSYEKL. The CDR3 spells CASSQERQLLHGYTF. CDR3 nucleotide sequence: TGCGCCAGCAGCCAAGAGAGGCAACTATTGCATGGCTACACCTTC.

The chain links TRBV7-9 to TRBJ1-2; 10 bases map to TRBD1. Germline V CDR1 and CDR2: SEHNR, FQNEAQ (reference sequence). This CDR3 is built from 12 residues. Trimming cost V 8 bases and J 5 bases; bases outside gene matches: 2. The CDR3 region is CASQDRGYGYTF. The CDR3 DNA follows: TGTGCCAGCCAGGACAGGGGGTATGGCTACACCTTC.

The V and J genes are TRBV5-1 and TRBJ1-1; D remains unclear. This CDR3 spans 14 amino acids. Germline-derived CDR1 and CDR2 are SGHRS and YFSETQ. The V end was cut by 4 bases, the J end by 4 bases, with 14 bases between. In DNA, the CDR3 is TGCGCCAGCAGCCTGGAGTCGGGATCCACTGAAGCTTTCTTT. Amino acids: CASSLESGSTEAFF.

In this sample, this clone is medium-sized (0.01 to 0.1%). The gene calls are TRBV7-3 and TRBJ2-1; the D is unclear. With 5 bases removed from V and 0 bases from J, the gap between germline ends came to 11 bases. CDR1 SGHTA and CDR2 FQGTGA come from the germline V gene. The CDR3 runs 15 residues. The CDR3 coding sequence is TGTGCCAGCAGCCCCGCTAGGGACTCCTACAATGAGCAGTTCTTC. Translation gives CASSPARDSYNEQFF.

The CDR3 nucleotides are TGTGCCAGCAGCCCCAGATACGATGGCTACACCTTC. It codes for CASSPRYDGYTF. This chain links TRBV14 with TRBJ1-2; D is uncertain. Trimming removed 4 bases from V and 6 bases from J, with 9 bases in between. CDR1 and CDR2 (germline): SGHDN, FVKESK. The CDR3 length is 12 residues.

The rearrangement joins TRBV2 to TRBJ2-4; either TRBD1 or TRBD2 may fit D (5 bases each). Germline values: CDR1 SNHLY, CDR2 FYNNEI. With 6 bases removed from V and 8 bases from J, the gap between germline ends came to 14 bases. The length of the CDR3 is 13 residues. The CDR3 region is CASRRDLGDIQYF. CDR3 nucleotide sequence: TGTGCCAGCAGACGGGACCTAGGGGACATTCAGTACTTC.

The genes are TRBV6-1 and TRBJ1-2, with TRBD1 matching over 9 bases. Germline CDR1 reads MNHNS; CDR2 reads SASEGT. The CDR3 sequence is 17 residues long. With 3 bases clipped from V and 8 bases from J, the junction kept 16 bases outside the gene matches. Here the CDR3 DNA reads TGTGCCAGCAGTGACCCGGGACAGGGTCCGTCGAGGGGGGGCTACACCTTC. Translation: CASSDPGQGPSRGGYTF.

This clone occurred once. The chain is built from TRBV9 and TRBJ2-7; D is unresolved. This CDR3 is built from 14 residues. CDR1 is SGDLS, CDR2 YYNGEE, per germline. V was pared by 4 bases and J by 0 bases, with 11 bases between. Here the CDR3 reads CASSPFRISYEQYF. CDR3 bases: TGTGCCAGCAGCCCCTTTAGGATCTCCTACGAGCAGTACTTC.

There are a few counts of this clone. CDR3 nucleotides: TGTGCCAGCAGCTCACAGCTTGAGCAGTACTTC. It translates to CASSSQLEQYF. The chain has TRBV7-2 and TRBJ2-7; D is ambiguous. From germline, CDR1 is SGHTA and CDR2 FQGNSA. CDR3 size: 11 residues. Trimming shortened V by 4 bases and J by 7 bases, and 8 bases separated the two germline ends.

The table lists this clone with a count of one. The V call is TRBV6-5, the J call TRBJ2-5; D perhaps matches TRBD2 (5 bases). The CDR3 runs 10 residues. CDR1 and CDR2 (germline): MNHEY, SVGAGI. The germline V and J ends were trimmed by 8 bases and 5 bases, with 6 bases remaining between them. The CDR3: CASRGETQYF. CDR3 sequence (DNA): TGTGCCAGCCGAGGGGAGACCCAGTACTTC.

The chain combines TRBV5-1 with TRBJ2-2, with 10 bases aligning to TRBD1. J was trimmed by 6 bases and V by 0 bases; bases with no gene match: 2. The CDR3 has 15 amino acids. Germline CDR1 and CDR2: SGHRS and YFSETQ. The CDR3 DNA is TGCGCCAGCAGCTTGGGGACAGGGGGATCCGGGGAGCTGTTTTTT. Translated: CASSLGTGGSGELFF.

The CDR3 sequence is CAISEFEKWDRSSYEQYF. The DNA for the CDR3 is TGTGCCATCAGTGAATTTGAGAAATGGGACAGGAGCTCCTACGAGCAGTACTTC. The J gene is TRBJ2-7, the V gene TRBV10-3; TRBD1 aligns across 8 bases. Germline trimming cut 3 bases from V and 0 bases from J; bases unmatched to any gene: 13. CDR3 length equals 18 residues. In germline, CDR1 is ENHRY, CDR2 SYGVKD.

This rearrangement joins TRBV5-4 to TRBJ2-1, with 10 bases aligning to TRBD2. The ends lost 5 bases at V and 5 bases at J; junction bases unmatched: 4. The CDR3 loop spans 14 amino acids. Germline CDR1 and CDR2: SGHNT and YYREEE (reference sequence). The CDR3 loop is CASRLAGDNNEQFF. Written as DNA, the CDR3 is TGTGCCAGCAGGCTAGCGGGGGACAACAATGAGCAGTTCTTC.

The chain is built from TRBV4-1 and TRBJ2-7; possibly TRBD1 for D (5 bases). V dropped 1 base and J dropped 6 bases, with 13 bases sitting between them. Per germline, CDR1 MGHRA and CDR2 YSYEKL. This CDR3 contains 14 residues. The CDR3 spells CASSQGTPRGEQYF. The CDR3 DNA follows: TGCGCCAGCAGCCAAGGGACCCCAAGGGGCGAGCAGTACTTC.

CDR3 bases: TGTGCCAGCAGTGTGGCTAGCGGGGGCACAGATACGCAGTATTTT. Translating gives CASSVASGGTDTQYF. The genes are TRBV6-4 and TRBJ2-3, with 9 bases fitting TRBD2. The CDR3 runs to 15 residues. J was trimmed by 1 base and V by 4 bases; bases with no gene match: 3. Germline V CDR1 and CDR2: MRHNA, SNTAGT.

The chain couples TRBV10-3 to TRBJ1-2; tentative D call: TRBD1 (5 bases). This CDR3 is 18 amino acids long. V lost 2 bases to trimming and J lost 8 bases, with 27 bases between them. Germline V gene sequence: CDR1 ENHRY, CDR2 SYGVKD. The DNA for the CDR3 is TGTGCCATCAGTGAGACCCAACGGGGGGTCGGAGGTCAGGGAGGCTACACCTTC. It is translated as CAISETQRGVGGQGGYTF.

This chain uses TRBV7-6 with TRBJ2-5, with TRBD1 matching 7 bases. The V gene end was trimmed by 5 bases and the J gene end by 5 bases; junction bases not matched to a gene: 11. The germline CDR1 and CDR2 sequences are SGHVS and FNYEAQ. The CDR3 loop spans 15 amino acids. CDR3 amino acids: CASSLPGEGAETQYF. The CDR3 region has the DNA TGTGCCAGCAGCCTCCCCGGAGAGGGGGCCGAGACCCAGTACTTC.

The chain has TRBV5-1 and TRBJ2-5; TRBD2 aligns across 8 bases. CDR1 is SGHRS and CDR2 is YFSETQ in the germline V gene. CDR3 size: 14 residues. V trimming: 5 bases; J trimming: 4 bases; junction bases outside the gene matches: 7. The CDR3 loop is CASSGVTSGETQYF. The CDR3 DNA reads TGCGCCAGCAGTGGTGTTACTAGCGGAGAGACCCAGTACTTC.

J is TRBJ1-1 and V is TRBV2, with D possibly being TRBD1 (5 bases). The CDR3 is 14 residues long. Germline V gene data show CDR1 as SNHLY and CDR2 as FYNNEI. V dropped 3 bases and J dropped 3 bases, with 11 bases sitting between them. As DNA, the CDR3 is TGTGCCAGCAGTGATGATCGGGGGTACACTGAAGCTTTCTTT. It translates to CASSDDRGYTEAFF.

This rearrangement joins TRBV27 to TRBJ1-5; possibly TRBD1 for D (5 bases). V was trimmed by 8 bases and J by 4 bases, leaving 18 bases between them. The CDR3 spans 15 residues. The germline gives CDR1 MNHEY, CDR2 SMNVEV (reference sequence). CDR3 amino acids: CASSFGAGYNQPQHF. DNA for the CDR3: TGTGCCAGCTCCTTCGGGGCAGGGTATAATCAGCCCCAGCATTTT.